The rows below give T cell receptor beta chains drawn from one sample of a study of cytomegalovirus exposure and HLA in healthy donors. The protocol was immunoSEQ multiplex PCR, while the TCRdb copy is restricted to in-frame clones and leaves out a portion. The sample lists over 150,000 clones, roughly 78% seen once, with about 12% in the top ten. The sample was PBMCs. The origin of the receptors is a woman aged 50 to 60 in good health and CMV-seropositive. The CDR3 runs from the conserved cysteine through the conserved F or W. D genes are given only for firm matches. Size is omitted from some rows. Given values are once, few, many or a class for expanded clones.

TRBJ2-5,few,-,TRBV7-9,TGTGCCAGCAGCTTAGGACAGTACCAAGAGACCCAGTACTTC,CASSLGQYQETQYF
TRBJ1-5,-,-,TRBV5-1,TGCGCCAGCAGCTTGGGGTGGGGCGAGGATCAGCCCCAGCATTTT,CASSLGWGEDQPQHF
TRBJ2-1,-,-,TRBV4-1,TGCGCCAGCAGCCAAGACGGAGGGTATGAGCAGTTCTTC,CASSQDGGYEQFF
TRBJ2-1,-,TRBD2,TRBV5-1,TGCGCCAGCAGGATTCTCACCGGCGGGGGGGCGGAAGAGCAGTTCTTC,CASRILTGGGAEEQFF
TRBJ1-2,-,TRBD1,TRBV9,TGTGCCAGCAGCGTAATAGGGGGCGGCTACACCTTC,CASSVIGGGYTF
TRBJ2-7,once,-,TRBV6-5,TGTGCCAGCAGCTCCGTATCCTACGAGCAGTACTTC,CASSSVSYEQYF
TRBJ2-1,-,TRBD1,TRBV10-3,TGTGCCATCAGTGAGCCACCGACAGGGAGCAATGAGCAGTTCTTC,CAISEPPTGSNEQFF
TRBJ2-5,-,TRBD2,TRBV7-2,TGTGCCAGCAGCCCCCAAAGTGCGGGGGGCGCAGAGACCCAGTACTTC,CASSPQSAGGAETQYF
TRBJ2-1,-,TRBD1,TRBV27,TGTGCCAGCCGTTCCGGGACAGGGGGCGTCAAAGGGGCCTTCGGTGAGCAGTTCTTC,CASRSGTGGVKGAFGEQFF
TRBJ1-6,few,TRBD1,TRBV9,TGTGCCAGCAGCCAGAGTGGGACAGGGGTCTCACCCCTCCACTTT,CASSQSGTGVSPLHF